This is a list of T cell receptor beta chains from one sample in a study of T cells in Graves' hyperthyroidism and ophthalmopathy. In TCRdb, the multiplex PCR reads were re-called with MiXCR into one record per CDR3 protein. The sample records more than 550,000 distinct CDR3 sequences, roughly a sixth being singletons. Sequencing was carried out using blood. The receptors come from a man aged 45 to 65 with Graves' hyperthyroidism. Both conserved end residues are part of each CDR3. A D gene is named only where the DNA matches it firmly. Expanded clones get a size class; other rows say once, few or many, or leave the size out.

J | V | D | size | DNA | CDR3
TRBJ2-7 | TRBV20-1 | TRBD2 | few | TGCAGTGGGAAGAGTAGTAGCGGGGCCTACGAGCAGTACTTC | CSGKSSSGAYEQYF
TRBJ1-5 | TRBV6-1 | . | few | TGTGCCAGCAGAGATACAGGCTACAATCAGCCCCAGCATTTT | CASRDTGYNQPQHF
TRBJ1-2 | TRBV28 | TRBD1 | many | TGTGCCAGCGGGACAGGGGAGGTGGGTTATGGCTACACCTTC | CASGTGEVGYGYTF
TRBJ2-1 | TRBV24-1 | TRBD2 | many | TGTGCCACCAGTGACCGGAAGACTAGCGTGGGAAATGAGCAGTTCTTC | CATSDRKTSVGNEQFF
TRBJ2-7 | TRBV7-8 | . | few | TGTGCCAGCAGCTCTACAGGGAATGGGGGCGAGCAGTACTTC | CASSSTGNGGEQYF
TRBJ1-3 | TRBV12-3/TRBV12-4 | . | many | TGTGCCAGCACTCGGAGCGGAAACACCATATATTTT | CASTRSGNTIYF
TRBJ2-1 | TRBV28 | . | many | TGTGCCAGCAGTTCGAACAGGGAGCAGTTCTTC | CASSSNREQFF
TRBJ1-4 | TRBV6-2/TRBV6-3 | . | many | TGTGCCAGCAGTTACGGCCCCGGTCGGAACAGGGATCATGAAAAACTGTTTTTT | CASSYGPGRNRDHEKLFF
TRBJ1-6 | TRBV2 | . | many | TGTGCCAGCGGAAGCTCCTATAATTCACCCCTCCACTTT | CASGSSYNSPLHF
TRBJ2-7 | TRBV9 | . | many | TGTGCCAGCAGCGTTAGGGACTCCCTCTACGAGCAGTACTTC | CASSVRDSLYEQYF
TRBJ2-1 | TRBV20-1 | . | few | TGCAGTGCTGGGGGGACATCAAGCTCCTACAATGAGCAGTTCTTC | CSAGGTSSSYNEQFF
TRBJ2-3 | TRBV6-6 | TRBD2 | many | TGTGCCAGCAGTTACTCGCCTAGCGGGAGACCCACAGATACGCAGTATTTT | CASSYSPSGRPTDTQYF
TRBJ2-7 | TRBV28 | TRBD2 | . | TGTGCCAGCAGTGGGCCCGGGACTAGCGCAATCTCCTACGAGCAGTACTTC | CASSGPGTSAISYEQYF
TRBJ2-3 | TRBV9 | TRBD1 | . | TGTGCCAGCACAGGGACAGACCGACCGAGCACAGATACGCAGTATTTT | CASTGTDRPSTDTQYF
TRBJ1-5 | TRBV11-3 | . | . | TGTGCCAGCAGCTTAGCGGACGTGGGGGATCAGCCCCAGCATTTT | CASSLADVGDQPQHF
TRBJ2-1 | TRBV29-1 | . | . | TGCAGCGTTGAAATTCCCGCCGGGGATGAGCAGTTCTTC | CSVEIPAGDEQFF